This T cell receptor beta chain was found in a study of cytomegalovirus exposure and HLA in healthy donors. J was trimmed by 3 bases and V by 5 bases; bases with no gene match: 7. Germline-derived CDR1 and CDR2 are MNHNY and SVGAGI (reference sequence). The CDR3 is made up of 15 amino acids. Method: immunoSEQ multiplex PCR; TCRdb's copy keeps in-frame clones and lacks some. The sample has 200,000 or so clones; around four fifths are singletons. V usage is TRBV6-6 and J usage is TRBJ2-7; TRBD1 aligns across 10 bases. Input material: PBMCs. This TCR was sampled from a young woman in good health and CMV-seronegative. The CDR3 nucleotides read TGTGCCAGCAGTCGTTCCGGGACAGGGGTCTACGAGCAGTACTTC. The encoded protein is CASSRSGTGVYEQYF.